This T cell receptor beta chain was observed in a study of cytomegalovirus exposure and HLA in healthy donors. Study observations and caveats: When analyzed later, a missense DCLRE1C variant was found to be linked to TCR beta V- and J-gene trimming.

About this clone itself: The antigen is undetermined.

Primers: 60 Vbeta forward and 13 Jbeta reverse. Using immunoSEQ multiplex PCR, the repertoire was profiled, and TCRdb retains in-frame clones only, with some absent. The repertoire holds under 200,000 clones, with approximately 70% as singletons. The germline gives CDR1 MNHNS, CDR2 SASEGT. V lost 4 bases, J lost 4 bases, and 6 bases stayed unmatched. This CDR3 region has 14 residues. The chain uses TRBV6-1 and TRBJ1-2; TRBD1 aligns across 7 bases. The TCR sequence derives from a woman in her 40s in good health and CMV-seropositive. Sequenced input: PBMCs. In DNA, the CDR3 is TGTGCCAGCAGTGGCGGGACAGCCTTCTATGGCTACACCTTC. Encoded protein: CASSGGTAFYGYTF.